This T cell receptor (beta chain) came from a study of T-cell memory formation after mild COVID-19. TCRdb passed the 5' RACE reads through MiXCR, listing each CDR3 protein once. The table includes about 400,000 distinct CDR3 sequences, less than 25% detected once. Broader study findings: A second wave expanding day 15 to 37 was CD4+-biased; contracting clones were balanced. Pre-infection memory harbored some responding clones, suggesting cross-reactive memory joined.

The CDR3 totals 16 residues. V lost 4 bases, J lost 0 bases, and 10 bases stayed unmatched. Germline CDR1 is SQVTM and CDR2 is ANQGSEA. Comments on this clonotype: The antigen remains unidentified.

Material: PBMCs or a T cell subset sorted from them (not recorded which). The rearrangement links TRBV29-1 to TRBJ2-3; the match to TRBD2 covers 7 bases. This clonotype was obtained from an adult woman who had mild COVID-19 (a few samples of this study predate the infection). Cell type and time point are not known. CDR3 nucleotides: TGCAGCGTTGGCGGGGGTGAACTCACTAGCACAGATACGCAGTATTTT. Translated, it gives CSVGGGELTSTDTQYF.